This T cell receptor (beta chain) comes out of a study of CD8 T cells in ankylosing spondylitis. TCRdb ran MiXCR on the 5' RACE reads and lists one entry per CDR3 protein. The profile shows 30,000 to 45,000 distinct CDR3 sequences, approximately 10% of them singletons. Germline V gene lookup returns CDR1 DFQATT and CDR2 SNEGSKA (reference sequence). CDR3 length: 12 amino acids. This clonotype occurred many times. The sequence derives from a male donor with ankylosing spondylitis or in good health (not recorded which). Material: blood, either unsorted or a sorted T cell fraction (not recorded which). The gene calls are TRBV20-1 and TRBJ2-7; D perhaps matches TRBD1 (6 bases). The CDR3 loop reads CSAQLHRDEQYF. CDR3 nucleotide sequence: TGCAGCGCGCAGCTCCACAGGGACGAGCAGTACTTC.